These 10 T cell receptor beta chains came from one sample sequenced in a study of T cell repertoires in cytomegalovirus infection. These TCRs' antigens remain unknown. MiXCR, applied by TCRdb to the reads, yields one record per CDR3 protein. The repertoire has 300,000 to 400,000 distinct CDR3 sequences, roughly 28% of them found once; the top ten carry about 20%. The sample consisted of cultured PBMCs, taken from culture after CMV antigen stimulation. The receptors were sampled from a human donor in good health (CMV status not recorded). Some clones in this sample may be carry-over from other donors' samples.

The rearrangement uses TRBV7-3 and TRBJ1-2, with TRBD1 matching 7 bases. CDR3 length equals 14 residues. The germline gives CDR1 SGHTA, CDR2 FQGTGA. J was trimmed by 7 bases and V by 0 bases; bases with no gene match: 5. The CDR3 bases are TGTGCCAGCAGCTTAACAGGGGGCGGGTCTGGCTACACCTTC. This gives the protein CASSLTGGGSGYTF.

This clonotype showed up just a few times. This chain links TRBV7-8 with TRBJ1-5; D is uncertain. Germline-derived CDR1 and CDR2 are SGHVS and FQNEAQ. The V and J ends lost 1 base and 9 bases respectively, with 16 bases between them. The CDR3 spans 15 residues. The CDR3, as DNA: TGTGCCAGCAGCTTAGGGCGGGTCTCCAGAAGGCCCCAGCATTTT. Translation gives CASSLGRVSRRPQHF.

This clonotype was detected a few times. The rearrangement links TRBV7-3 to TRBJ1-3; 9 nucleotides align to TRBD1. CDR3 size: 16 residues. CDR1 SGHTA and CDR2 FQGTGA come from the germline V gene. After removal of 5 bases from V and 0 bases from J, the junction contained 5 bases not matched to a gene. The CDR3: CASSHNRGPSGNTIYF. In DNA, the CDR3 is TGTGCCAGCAGCCATAACAGGGGGCCCTCTGGAAACACCATATATTTT.

This clonotype was detected ten times or more. This sequence joins TRBV19 and TRBJ1-1; D not certain. CDR1 and CDR2 (germline): LNHDA, SQIVND (reference sequence). V was cut by 6 bases and J by 1 base, with 9 bases left in between. The CDR3 is 13 residues long. The CDR3 DNA sequence: TGTGCCAGTAGAACCGGACCGAACACTGAAGCTTTCTTT. This translates into CASRTGPNTEAFF. Drawing the rest from reference TRBV19 and TRBJ1-1, the complete variable domain is DGGITQSPKYLFRKEGQNVTLSCEQNLNHDAMYWYRQDPGQGLRLIYYSQIVNDFQKGDIAEGYSVSREKKESFPLTVTSAQKNPTAFYLCASRTGPNTEAFFGQGTRLTVV.

J is TRBJ2-1 and V is TRBV7-9, with D unresolved. This CDR3 is built from 18 residues. V dropped 0 bases and J dropped 5 bases, with 20 bases sitting between them. Germline loops: CDR1 SEHNR, CDR2 FQNEAQ (reference sequence). The CDR3 nucleotides are TGTGCCAGCAGCTTAGCCCTCGTTATCGCGTTGAGCCACAATGAGCAGTTCTTC. The encoded protein is CASSLALVIALSHNEQFF.

This clonotype was recorded a few times. The chain uses TRBV12-3 or TRBV12-4 and TRBJ1-1; D is perhaps TRBD1 (6 bases). V was pared by 3 bases and J by 1 base, with 12 bases between. The CDR3 loop spans 15 amino acids. This CDR3 is CASSLGWDTNTEAFF. DNA of the CDR3: TGTGCCAGCAGTTTGGGATGGGACACGAACACTGAAGCTTTCTTT.

The chain combines TRBV6-2 or TRBV6-3 with TRBJ2-5, with D uncertain. V dropped 6 bases and J dropped 5 bases, with 10 bases sitting between them. Germline V gene sequence: CDR1 MNHEY, CDR2 SVGEGT. The CDR3 length is 12 residues. CDR3 amino acids: CASSFDWETQYF. CDR3 nucleotides: TGTGCCAGCAGCTTCGATTGGGAGACCCAGTACTTC.

This clonotype was found many times. This chain uses TRBV7-2 with TRBJ2-2; D call uncertain. Looked up from germline, CDR1 is SGHTA and CDR2 is FQGNSA. V dropped 5 bases and J dropped 0 bases, with 10 bases sitting between them. The CDR3 spans 15 residues. Written as DNA, the CDR3 is TGTGCCAGCAGCCCCTGGCAGGCGAACACCGGGGAGCTGTTTTTT. The encoded protein is CASSPWQANTGELFF. Combining the CDR3 with reference TRBV7-2 and TRBJ2-2 gives the whole variable domain GAGVSQSPSNKVTEKGKDVELRCDPISGHTALYWYRQSLGQGLEFLIYFQGNSAPDKSGLPSDRFSAERTGGSVSTLTIQRTQQEDSAVYLCASSPWQANTGELFFGEGSRLTVL.

This chain links TRBV10-3 with TRBJ2-7, with D possibly called TRBD1 or TRBD2 (5 bases each). This CDR3 comprises 11 residues. Germline values: CDR1 ENHRY, CDR2 SYGVKD. Deletions cut 4 bases from V and 6 bases from J, with 7 bases between. The CDR3 nucleotides are TGTGCCATCAGTGGGGACGGCGAGCAGTACTTC. It codes for CAISGDGEQYF.

The chain employs TRBV3-1 and TRBJ2-7; tentatively, D is TRBD1 or TRBD2 (5 bases each). Germline V gene data show CDR1 as LGHDT and CDR2 as YNNKEL (reference sequence). V shed 2 bases and J shed 4 bases, with 15 bases lying between them. CDR3 size: 15 residues. For the CDR3, the DNA is TGTGCCAGCAGCCAATACGGGCAGGGAGCTTACGAGCAGTACTTC. Residues: CASSQYGQGAYEQYF.